The rows below give T cell receptor beta chains drawn from one sample of a study of T cells in placental villitis. Sequencing used immunoSEQ multiplex PCR; TCRdb keeps in-frame clones, though not all of them. There are around 2,300 clones in the sample; more than 75% occur only once, and around half lies in the top ten. Sequencing was carried out using placental tissue containing maternal and fetal cells. The source of these receptors is a human patient with infectious villitis; the placental T cells may come from both mother and fetus. Both conserved end residues are part of each CDR3. The size field is filled for only some rows; it gives once, few, many or a size class.

v_call	j_call	clone_size	cdr3_aa
TRBV28	TRBJ2-2	-	CASRNGQGTGELFF
TRBV11-2	TRBJ1-2	-	CASSFTNYGYTF
TRBV5-4	TRBJ2-1	-	CASTRKQGPTMSSSFIF
TRBV29-1	TRBJ1-3	-	CSVVQSLSGNTIYF
TRBV4-2	TRBJ1-4	few	CASSPGTANEKLFF
TRBV10-3	TRBJ2-7	large	CAISDSSYEQYF
TRBV2	TRBJ2-3	-	CASSPRAGTRLRDTQYF
TRBV19	TRBJ2-7	-	CASSQNYEQYF
TRBV6-1	TRBJ1-6	-	CASSELYMGQLNSPLHF
TRBV7-2	TRBJ1-2	-	CASSLVSGVYGYTF
TRBV7-9	TRBJ1-1	-	CASSPGWTGGDEAFF
TRBV18	TRBJ1-4	-	CASSLQAENEKLFF
TRBV7-2	TRBJ1-2	once	CASSWLLTGGGYTF
TRBV14	TRBJ1-2	-	CASSQAGGYGYTF
TRBV7-2	TRBJ2-3	-	CASSWTSGGPDTQYF
TRBV10-3	TRBJ2-5	-	CAISELAGGQETQYF
TRBV10-2	TRBJ2-7	-	CATLSTYEQYF
TRBV6-5	TRBJ1-6	-	CASGFLNSPLHF
TRBV9	TRBJ1-1	hyperexpanded	CASSVGDRGTEAFF
TRBV5-1	TRBJ2-7	-	CASSPGQSSYEQYF
TRBV5-1	TRBJ1-1	-	CASSLDTEAFF
TRBV19	TRBJ1-1	-	CASSTPEGMNTEAFF
TRBV24-1	TRBJ1-5	-	CATSESGVSPQHF
TRBV27	TRBJ2-1	-	CASSMITSSSYNEQFF
TRBV7-9	TRBJ2-1	once	CASSLAGGPYNEQFF
TRBV11-2	TRBJ2-7	-	CASSLGVTGFYEQYF
TRBV7-9	TRBJ1-4	-	CVSSPPLPTGDEKLFF
TRBV5-1	TRBJ1-4	-	CASSLMGEKLFF
TRBV7-3	TRBJ2-7	-	CASSRSGVGSEQYF
TRBV4-2	TRBJ2-7	once	CASSQEIGTPVSYEQYF
TRBV7-2	TRBJ1-3	-	CASSLGGSGNTIYF
TRBV14	TRBJ2-7	-	CASSQSPPRGEQYF
TRBV5-4	TRBJ2-1	-	CASSLLAGGLTNHEQFF
TRBV3-1/TRBV3-2	TRBJ2-5	-	CASSQEERGAETQYF
TRBV6-6	TRBJ1-1	-	CASSYPPAGTDTEAFF
TRBV11-2	TRBJ2-2	-	CASSLVSSGGTGELFF
TRBV5-5	TRBJ2-5	-	CASSLEVAGGRETQYF
TRBV5-1	TRBJ2-2	-	CASSFVEQGATGELFF
TRBV27	TRBJ2-5	-	CASSLLAGETQYF
TRBV6-5	TRBJ1-1	-	CASSYSYDTEAFF
TRBV5-6	TRBJ1-3	-	CASSLQDGNTIYF
TRBV19	TRBJ1-4	-	CASSMAGGGEKLFF
TRBV6-1	TRBJ2-7	-	CASSDAGQGIREQYF
TRBV27	TRBJ1-2	-	CASRHITGDYGYTF
TRBV6-1	TRBJ2-7	-	CASSDLYEQYF
TRBV5-1	TRBJ1-3	-	CASSLGSGNTIYF
TRBV18	TRBJ2-5	-	CASSPISGTMETQYF
TRBV2	TRBJ2-3	-	CASGRPGSTDTQYF
TRBV3-1/TRBV3-2	TRBJ1-3	-	CASSQGAGAGNTIYF
TRBV7-8	TRBJ2-6	-	CASSFPGMANVLTF
TRBV13	TRBJ2-3	once	CASSPGLAGGPSDTQYF
TRBV9	TRBJ2-3	few	CASSVATGQADTQYF
TRBV6-1	TRBJ2-6	-	CASSESQGSGANVLTF
TRBV10-3	TRBJ2-2	-	CAIRNEWNTGELFF
TRBV7-2	TRBJ2-1	-	CASSSGLAENEQFF
TRBV6-1	TRBJ2-3	-	CASSEVRGTSNTDTQYF
TRBV2	TRBJ1-1	-	CASRVQGEAFF
TRBV19	TRBJ2-2	-	CASSMWGPGELFF
TRBV4-3	TRBJ1-4	-	CASSQGTGYEKLFF